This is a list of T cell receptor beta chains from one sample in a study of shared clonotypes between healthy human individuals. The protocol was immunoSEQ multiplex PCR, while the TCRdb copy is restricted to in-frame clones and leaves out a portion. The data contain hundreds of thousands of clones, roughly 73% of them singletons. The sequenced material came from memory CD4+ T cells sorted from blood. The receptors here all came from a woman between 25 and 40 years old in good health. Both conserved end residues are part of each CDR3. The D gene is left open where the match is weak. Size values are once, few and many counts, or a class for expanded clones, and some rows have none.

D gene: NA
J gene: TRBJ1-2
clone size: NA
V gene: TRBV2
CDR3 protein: CASRPWTVTNYGYTF
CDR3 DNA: TGTGCCAGCAGACCTTGGACAGTAACTAACTATGGCTACACCTTC

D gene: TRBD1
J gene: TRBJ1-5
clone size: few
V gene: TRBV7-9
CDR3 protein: CASSPSGTGAQPQHF
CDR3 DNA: TGTGCCAGCAGCCCTAGTGGGACAGGGGCCCAGCCCCAGCATTTT

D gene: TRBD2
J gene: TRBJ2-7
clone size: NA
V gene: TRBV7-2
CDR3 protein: CASSTRTSPYEQYF
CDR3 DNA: TGTGCCAGCAGCACGAGGACTAGTCCCTACGAGCAGTACTTC

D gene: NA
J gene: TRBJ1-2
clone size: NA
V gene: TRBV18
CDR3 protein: CASSTLTVNYGYTF
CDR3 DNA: TGTGCCAGCTCAACCCTGACAGTTAACTATGGCTACACCTTC

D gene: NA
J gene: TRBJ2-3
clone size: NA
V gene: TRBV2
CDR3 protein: CASSEASISRVYTQYF
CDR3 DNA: TGTGCCAGCAGTGAAGCTAGCATCTCAAGGGTTTATACGCAGTATTTT

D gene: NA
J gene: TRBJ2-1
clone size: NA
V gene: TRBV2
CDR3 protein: CASMWTLYNEQFF
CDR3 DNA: TGTGCCAGCATGTGGACTCTCTACAATGAGCAGTTCTTC

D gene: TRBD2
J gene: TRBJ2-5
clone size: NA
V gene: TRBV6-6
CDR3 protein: CASSYSTLAGTAQYF
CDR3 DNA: TGTGCCAGCAGTTACTCGACGCTAGCGGGAACGGCCCAGTACTTC

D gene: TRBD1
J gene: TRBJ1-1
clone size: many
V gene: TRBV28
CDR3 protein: CASSTGQGTEAFF
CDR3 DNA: TGTGCCAGCAGTACGGGACAGGGAACTGAAGCTTTCTTT

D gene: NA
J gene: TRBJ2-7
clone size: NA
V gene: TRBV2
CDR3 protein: CASHRGTVVYF
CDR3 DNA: TGTGCCAGCCACCGGGGGACAGTGGTGTACTTC

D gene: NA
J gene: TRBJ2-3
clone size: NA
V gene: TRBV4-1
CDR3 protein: CASSQSKTFLSTDTQYF
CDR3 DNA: TGCGCCAGCAGCCAAAGCAAGACTTTCCTTAGCACAGATACGCAGTATTTT

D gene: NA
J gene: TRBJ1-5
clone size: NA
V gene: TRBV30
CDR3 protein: CAWSPRTASNQPQHF
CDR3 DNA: TGTGCCTGGAGTCCGCGGACAGCCAGCAATCAGCCCCAGCATTTT

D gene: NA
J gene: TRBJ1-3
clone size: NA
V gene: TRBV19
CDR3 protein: CASSRQVSGNTIYF
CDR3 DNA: TGTGCCAGTAGTCGACAGGTCTCTGGAAACACCATATATTTT

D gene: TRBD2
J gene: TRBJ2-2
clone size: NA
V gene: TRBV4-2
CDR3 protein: CASSQQSLAANTGELFF
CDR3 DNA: TGTGCCAGCAGCCAACAATCACTAGCGGCCAACACCGGGGAGCTGTTTTTT

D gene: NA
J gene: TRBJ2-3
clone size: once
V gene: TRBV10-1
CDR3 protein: CASTGTDTQYF
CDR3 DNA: TGCGCCAGTACGGGTACAGATACGCAGTATTTT

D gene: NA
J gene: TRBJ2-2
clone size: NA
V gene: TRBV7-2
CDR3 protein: CASSPGGNTGELFF
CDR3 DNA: TGTGCCAGCAGCCCCGGGGGGAACACCGGGGAGCTGTTTTTT

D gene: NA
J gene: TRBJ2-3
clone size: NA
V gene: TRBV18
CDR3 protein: CASSPLTGPASTDTQYF
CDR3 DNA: TGTGCCAGCTCACCGCTTACAGGTCCGGCTAGCACAGATACGCAGTATTTT

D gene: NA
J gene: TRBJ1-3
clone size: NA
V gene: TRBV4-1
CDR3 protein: CASSQDWAGAGNTIYF
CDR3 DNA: TGCGCCAGCAGCCAAGATTGGGCAGGGGCGGGAAACACCATATATTTT

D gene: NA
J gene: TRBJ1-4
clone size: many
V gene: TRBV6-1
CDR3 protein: CASSESWGAGEKLFF
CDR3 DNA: TGTGCCAGCAGTGAATCATGGGGGGCAGGTGAAAAACTGTTTTTT

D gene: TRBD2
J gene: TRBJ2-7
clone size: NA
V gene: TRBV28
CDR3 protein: CASSAGLAVRISYEQYF
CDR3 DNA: TGTGCCAGCAGTGCCGGACTAGCGGTTCGGATTTCCTACGAGCAGTACTTC

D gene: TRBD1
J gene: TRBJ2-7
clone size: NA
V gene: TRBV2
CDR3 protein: CADAALDRGDEQYF
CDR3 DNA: TGTGCCGACGCAGCCCTAGACAGGGGGGACGAGCAGTACTTC

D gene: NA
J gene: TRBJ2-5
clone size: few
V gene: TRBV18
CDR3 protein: CASSRAWKETQYF
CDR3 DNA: TGTGCCAGCTCGCGGGCGTGGAAAGAGACCCAGTACTTC

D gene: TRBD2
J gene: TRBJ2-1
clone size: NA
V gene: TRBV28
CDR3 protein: CASNSLSGMEQFF
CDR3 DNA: TGTGCCAGCAACTCCTTGAGCGGGATGGAGCAGTTCTTC

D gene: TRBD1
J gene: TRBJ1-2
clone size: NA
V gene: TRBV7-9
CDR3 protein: CASSARGTGNGYTF
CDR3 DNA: TGTGCCAGCAGCGCGCGGGGGACAGGGAATGGCTACACCTTC